The 31 T cell receptor beta chains below come from one sample, sequenced in a study of blood T cell repertoires in COVID-19. This table comes from immunoSEQ multiplex PCR, and its TCRdb copy is limited to in-frame clones, with some not included. The table has 150,000 to 190,000 clones, roughly 85% seen once. Sequencing was done on a sample of peripheral blood. The receptors come from an older woman with COVID-19, enrolled during active disease.

This clone was seen at least ten times. This rearrangement joins TRBV5-8 to TRBJ2-5, with TRBD1 matching over 9 bases. Unmatched junction bases numbered 5, after V lost 4 bases and J lost 1 base. The CDR3 runs to 15 residues. Germline V gene lookup returns CDR1 SGHTS and CDR2 YDEGEE. The CDR3 nucleotides read TGTGCCAGCAGCCCCGGGACAGGGATCCAAGAGACCCAGTACTTC. Encoded protein: CASSPGTGIQETQYF.

The chain joins TRBV19 to TRBJ1-3; D uncertain. CDR1 is LNHDA and CDR2 is SQIVND in the germline V gene (reference sequence). V was clipped by 5 bases and J by 0 bases, with 11 bases between them. The CDR3 loop spans 15 amino acids. CDR3 DNA: TGTGCCAGTAGTCCCTCGACATTCTCTGGAAACACCATATATTTT. Its translation: CASSPSTFSGNTIYF.

The rearrangement links TRBV9 to TRBJ1-4, with D unclear. Trimming pared 7 bases from V and 7 bases from J, leaving 14 bases between. CDR3 length: 13 amino acids. Germline V CDR1 and CDR2: SGDLS, YYNGEE. The CDR3 DNA follows: TGTGCCAGCGGGAGGCAGGAATCTGAAAAACTGTTTTTT. This gives the protein CASGRQESEKLFF.

The rearrangement uses TRBV24-1 and TRBJ1-5; 11 bases are shared with TRBD1. Germline V gives CDR1 KGHDR, CDR2 SFDVKD. Trimming removed 4 bases from V and 4 bases from J; junction bases left unmatched: 8. The CDR3 spans 17 residues. The CDR3 nucleotides read TGTGCCACCAGTGAGTCACCGGGACAGGGGGTAAATCAGCCCCAGCATTTT. Its translation is CATSESPGQGVNQPQHF.

The chain couples TRBV19 to TRBJ1-5, with a possible D match to TRBD1 (5 bases). There are 17 residues in the CDR3. Germline V gene data show CDR1 as LNHDA and CDR2 as SQIVND (reference sequence). Between the trimmed V and J ends, which lost 2 bases and 5 bases, there was a span of 19 bases. CDR3: CASSIKGGGTGYQPQHF. The DNA of the CDR3 is TGTGCCAGTAGTATAAAAGGAGGAGGGACCGGATATCAGCCCCAGCATTTT.

The chain carries TRBV7-6 and TRBJ2-1, with D maybe TRBD1 (6 bases). Germline V gene sequence: CDR1 SGHVS, CDR2 FNYEAQ. The CDR3 contains 15 residues. V lost 0 bases, J lost 5 bases, and 11 bases lay in between. The CDR3 nucleotides read TGTGCCAGCAGCTTAGCGGGGGCCCTCCACAATGAGCAGTTCTTC. It yields the protein CASSLAGALHNEQFF.

The chain employs TRBV5-5 and TRBJ1-5; D not resolved. The CDR3 runs to 13 residues. Trimming pared 4 bases from V and 0 bases from J, leaving 5 bases between. Per germline, CDR1 SGHKS and CDR2 YYEKEE (reference sequence). The CDR3 bases are TGTGCCAGCAGCCCAGATAGCAATCAGCCCCAGCATTTT. Protein product: CASSPDSNQPQHF.

J is TRBJ1-2 and V is TRBV5-1, with TRBD1 matching over 7 bases. CDR3 length equals 17 residues. V lost 2 bases, J lost 6 bases, and 16 bases stayed unmatched. Germline values: CDR1 SGHRS, CDR2 YFSETQ. The CDR3 region is CASSFLPVGDSPNGYTF. The CDR3 DNA is TGCGCCAGCAGCTTCCTACCGGTGGGGGACAGTCCGAATGGCTACACCTTC.

V usage is TRBV27 and J usage is TRBJ1-2, with 8 bases lining up with TRBD1. Germline CDR1 reads MNHEY; CDR2 reads SMNVEV (reference sequence). The CDR3 contains 13 residues. Trimming at V came to 6 bases and at J to 6 bases, leaving 6 bases not matched to a gene. In DNA form, the CDR3 reads TGTGCCAGCAGAACGCAGGGGGCTCATGGCTACACCTTC. It yields the protein CASRTQGAHGYTF.

As concerns this clone: The identical CDR3 is also encoded by other nucleotide sequences in the sample. The chain links TRBV9 to TRBJ1-1; TRBD1 is a possible D gene (6 bases). V shed 0 bases and J shed 5 bases, with 17 bases lying between them. The CDR3 is 16 amino acids. Germline lookup yields CDR1 SGDLS and CDR2 YYNGEE. The CDR3: CASSVVPGGVGTEAFF. For the CDR3, the DNA is TGTGCCAGCAGCGTAGTACCGGGGGGCGTTGGGACTGAAGCTTTCTTT.

The chain links TRBV7-2 to TRBJ1-5; 7 bases are shared with TRBD1. Germline CDR1 reads SGHTA; CDR2 reads FQGNSA. This CDR3 region has 14 residues. V dropped 3 bases and J dropped 6; count of bases not matched to a gene: 5. Here the CDR3 reads CASSFGQVGQPQHF. CDR3 bases: TGTGCCAGCAGCTTCGGACAGGTTGGTCAGCCCCAGCATTTT. Complete variable domain (other parts from reference TRBV7-2 and TRBJ1-5): GAGVSQSPSNKVTEKGKDVELRCDPISGHTALYWYRQSLGQGLEFLIYFQGNSAPDKSGLPSDRFSAERTGGSVSTLTIQRTQQEDSAVYLCASSFGQVGQPQHFGDGTRLSIL.

This clone showed up just once. The V call is TRBV3-1 (or the pseudogene TRBV3-2), the J call TRBJ2-5, with 10 bases matching TRBD2. The germline CDR1 and CDR2 sequences are LGHDT and YNNKEL (reference sequence). The CDR3 is 20 residues long. Trimming removed 1 base from V and 5 bases from J; junction bases left unmatched: 19. The CDR3 loop reads CASSQVTPSKRGGPLETQYF. The CDR3 DNA sequence: TGTGCCAGCAGCCAAGTGACCCCTTCCAAGCGGGGGGGCCCGTTGGAGACCCAGTACTTC.

The V and J genes are TRBV7-3 and TRBJ2-3; no reliable D call. CDR3 length: 13 amino acids. V lost 5 bases and J 3 bases, leaving 9 bases between the germline ends. Germline V gene data show CDR1 as SGHTA and CDR2 as FQGTGA. The CDR3 DNA reads TGTGCCAGCAGCCCTGGGCCTACAGATACGCAGTATTTT. This sequence encodes CASSPGPTDTQYF.

The chain carries TRBV29-1 and TRBJ2-7, with 9 bases that match TRBD1. The CDR3 loop spans 14 amino acids. Trimming at V came to 5 bases and at J to 0 bases, leaving 5 bases not matched to a gene. In germline, CDR1 is SQVTM, CDR2 ANQGSEA. The DNA for the CDR3 is TGCAGCGTTTACGACAGGGGGAGCTCCTACGAGCAGTACTTC. Amino acid sequence: CSVYDRGSSYEQYF.

The chain employs TRBV5-6 and TRBJ2-7, with TRBD1 as a possible D gene (6 bases). Germline CDR1 is SGHDT and CDR2 is YYEEEE. The CDR3 consists of 16 residues. V gave up 4 bases and J gave up 4 bases, with 21 bases separating them. CDR3 loop: CASSPTQSGHRYEQYV. DNA of the CDR3: TGTGCCAGCAGCCCAACCCAATCGGGACACCGTTACGAGCAGTACGTC.

The chain has TRBV9 and TRBJ1-1, with 8 bases identical to TRBD1. CDR3 size: 16 residues. Germline loops: CDR1 SGDLS, CDR2 YYNGEE. Trimming cost V 0 bases and J 1 base; bases outside gene matches: 5. Here the CDR3 DNA reads TGTGCCAGCAGCGTAGGTAACAGGGGGGGGAACACTGAAGCTTTCTTT. Protein: CASSVGNRGGNTEAFF.

This chain joins TRBV19 and TRBJ2-1, with TRBD1 identical over 10 bases. Germline V lookup: CDR1 LNHDA, CDR2 SQIVND (reference sequence). J lost 1 base, V lost 5 bases, and 5 bases had no gene match. The CDR3 loop spans 16 amino acids. CDR3 sequence reads: CASSGPGQGSYNEQFF. The DNA of the CDR3 is TGTGCCAGTAGTGGGCCGGGACAGGGGTCCTACAATGAGCAGTTCTTC.

The gene calls are TRBV7-2 and TRBJ2-3; D ambiguous. Germline V gene lookup returns CDR1 SGHTA and CDR2 FQGNSA. CDR3 length: 14 residues. Trimming stripped 1 base from V and 3 bases from J, with 8 bases between. CDR3 protein: CASSLGGRTDTQYF. For the CDR3, the DNA is TGTGCCAGCAGCTTAGGCGGTAGGACAGATACGCAGTATTTT. Complete variable domain (other parts from reference TRBV7-2 and TRBJ2-3): GAGVSQSPSNKVTEKGKDVELRCDPISGHTALYWYRQSLGQGLEFLIYFQGNSAPDKSGLPSDRFSAERTGGSVSTLTIQRTQQEDSAVYLCASSLGGRTDTQYFGPGTRLTVL.

The chain carries TRBV19 and TRBJ1-4, with no clear D. Between the trimmed V and J ends, which lost 5 bases and 7 bases, there was a span of 14 bases. Germline lookup yields CDR1 LNHDA and CDR2 SQIVND (reference sequence). The length of the CDR3 is 14 residues. The CDR3 here is CASSPTSGSEKLFF. CDR3 nucleotide sequence: TGTGCCAGTAGTCCGACATCAGGAAGTGAAAAACTGTTTTTT.

This clone was recorded only once. This chain joins TRBV7-6 and TRBJ1-4, with 9 nucleotides matching TRBD1. Germline assignment: CDR1 SGHVS and CDR2 FNYEAQ. CDR3 length: 15 amino acids. The J segment lost 7 bases and the V segment lost 4 bases, leaving 7 bases of the junction unmatched. The CDR3 loop is CASSSGQGLFEKLFF. The DNA for the CDR3 is TGTGCCAGCAGCTCGGGACAGGGCCTATTTGAAAAACTGTTTTTT.

This rearrangement joins TRBV4-1 to TRBJ2-3, with 13 bases that match TRBD2. Germline CDR1 and CDR2: MGHRA and YSYEKL. Germline trimming cut 3 bases from V and 6 bases from J; bases unmatched to any gene: 6. The CDR3 is 16 amino acids. The CDR3 region has the DNA TGCGCCAGCAGCCAGGGACTAGCGGGACGGCGTGATACGCAGTATTTT. Encoded protein: CASSQGLAGRRDTQYF.

The chain employs TRBV19 and TRBJ1-4, with a tentative D call TRBD1 (5 bases). V lost 4 bases, J lost 0 bases, and 12 bases lay in between. The CDR3 has 16 amino acids. From germline, CDR1 is LNHDA and CDR2 SQIVND (reference sequence). CDR3 protein: CASSTPARATNEKLFF. For the CDR3, the DNA is TGTGCCAGTAGTACTCCCGCCAGGGCAACTAATGAAAAACTGTTTTTT.

The V call is TRBV2, the J call TRBJ1-4, with unresolved D. The CDR3 is 15 residues long. The V end was cut by 1 base, the J end by 0 bases, with 6 bases between. From germline, CDR1 is SNHLY and CDR2 FYNNEI. The CDR3 region is CASSEGASTNEKLFF. CDR3 nucleotide sequence: TGTGCCAGCAGTGAAGGGGCCTCAACTAATGAAAAACTGTTTTTT.

The count of this clone is one. The chain couples TRBV9 to TRBJ2-2; TRBD2 matches at 8 bases. Trimming cost V 4 bases and J 4 bases; bases outside gene matches: 6. Germline values: CDR1 SGDLS, CDR2 YYNGEE. The CDR3 extends over 15 amino acids. For the CDR3, the DNA is TGTGCCAGCAGCTCGGGAGGGGTGCCCACCGGGGAGCTGTTTTTT. Translated: CASSSGGVPTGELFF.

The V call is TRBV6-4, the J call TRBJ1-1, with D hard to call. The CDR3 spans 13 residues. Trimming cost V 6 bases and J 5 bases, with 13 bases left between them. Germline V gene data show CDR1 as MRHNA and CDR2 as SNTAGT. DNA for the CDR3: TGTGCCAGCAGCGCGGCCAGAGATACTGAAGCTTTCTTT. Translation gives CASSAARDTEAFF.

The genes are TRBV2 and TRBJ1-5; maybe TRBD1 (5 bases). Germline CDR1 is SNHLY and CDR2 is FYNNEI. The CDR3 length is 13 residues. V was cut by 10 bases and J by 2 bases, with 12 bases left in between. The CDR3 DNA reads as TGTGCCACCCAGGGCGATGGCAATCAGCCCCAGCATTTT. This translates into CATQGDGNQPQHF.

This chain uses TRBV3-1 (or the pseudogene TRBV3-2) with TRBJ2-1, with 7 bases matching TRBD1. V dropped 2 bases and J dropped 10; count of bases not matched to a gene: 5. The length of the CDR3 is 13 residues. Germline values: CDR1 LGHDT, CDR2 YNNKEL (reference sequence). The CDR3 is CASSQRGRGEQFF. DNA for the CDR3: TGTGCCAGCAGCCAACGGGGCAGGGGGGAGCAGTTCTTC.

This chain connects TRBV9 to TRBJ2-1, with TRBD1 matching 8 bases. The V segment lost 2 bases and the J segment 8 bases; nucleotides outside the gene matches: 9. CDR3 length equals 15 residues. The germline V gene has CDR1 SGDLS and CDR2 YYNGEE. The CDR3: CASSVAGTGADEQFF. CDR3 sequence (DNA): TGTGCCAGCAGCGTCGCCGGGACAGGAGCAGATGAGCAGTTCTTC.

The V call is TRBV5-5, the J call TRBJ2-1, with 11 nucleotides matching TRBD2. Germline V gives CDR1 SGHKS, CDR2 YYEKEE (reference sequence). The CDR3 contains 12 residues. Unmatched junction bases numbered 6, after V lost 4 bases and J lost 15 bases. For the CDR3, the DNA is TGTGCCAGCAGCATAGGACTAGCGGGCGGGTTCTTC. This translates into CASSIGLAGGFF. The entire variable domain, with the rest obtained from reference TRBV5-5 and TRBJ2-1, is as follows: DAGVTQSPTHLIKTRGQQVTLRCSPISGHKSVSWYQQVLGQGPQFIFQYYEKEERGRGNFPDRFSARQFPNYSSELNVNALLLGDSALYLCASSIGLAGGFFGPGTRLTVL.

The CDR3 bases are TGTGCCAGCAGCCAAGTGGCTAGCGGAGCCTACAATGAGCAGTTCTTC. Protein: CASSQVASGAYNEQFF. V usage is TRBV4-2 and J usage is TRBJ2-1; 7 bases fit TRBD2. Unmatched junction bases numbered 5, after V lost 1 base and J lost 2 bases. The CDR3 length is 16 residues. Per the germline V gene, CDR1 is LGHNA and CDR2 is YNFKEQ.

The chain combines TRBV7-9 with TRBJ1-6; possibly TRBD1 for D (5 bases). The germline V gene has CDR1 SEHNR and CDR2 FQNEAQ (reference sequence). V was trimmed by 4 bases and J by 7 bases, leaving 5 bases between them. This CDR3 spans 12 amino acids. The CDR3 DNA reads TGTGCCAGCAGCTCAGGGAATTCACCCCTCCACTTT. Protein: CASSSGNSPLHF.